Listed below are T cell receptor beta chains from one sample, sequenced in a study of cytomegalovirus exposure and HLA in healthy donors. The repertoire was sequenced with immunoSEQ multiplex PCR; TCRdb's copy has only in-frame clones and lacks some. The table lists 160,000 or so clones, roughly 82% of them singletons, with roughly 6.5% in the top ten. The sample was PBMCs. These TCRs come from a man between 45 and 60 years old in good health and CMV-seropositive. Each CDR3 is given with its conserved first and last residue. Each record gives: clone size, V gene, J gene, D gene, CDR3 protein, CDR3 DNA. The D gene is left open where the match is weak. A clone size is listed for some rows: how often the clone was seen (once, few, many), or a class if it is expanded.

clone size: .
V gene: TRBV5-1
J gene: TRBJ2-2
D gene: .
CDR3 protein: CASSVSTGNTGELFF
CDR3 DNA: TGCGCCAGCAGCGTCAGCACAGGGAACACCGGGGAGCTGTTTTTT

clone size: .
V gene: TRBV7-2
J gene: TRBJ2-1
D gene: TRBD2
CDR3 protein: CASIPPLSRWVAGDNEQFF
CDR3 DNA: TGTGCCAGCATCCCACCCCTCTCTAGATGGGTAGCGGGAGACAATGAGCAGTTCTTC

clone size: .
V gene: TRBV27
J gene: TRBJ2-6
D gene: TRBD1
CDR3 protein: CASSFFPPDRGPSGANVLTF
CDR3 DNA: TGTGCCAGCAGTTTTTTCCCTCCGGACAGGGGCCCCTCTGGGGCCAACGTCCTGACTTTC

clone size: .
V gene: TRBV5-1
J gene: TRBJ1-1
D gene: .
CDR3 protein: CASSFTDRWNTEAFF
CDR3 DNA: TGCGCCAGCAGCTTCACGGACAGATGGAACACTGAAGCTTTCTTT

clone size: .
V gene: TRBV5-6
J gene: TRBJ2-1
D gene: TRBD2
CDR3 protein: CASSLGLGTSGIPYNEQFF
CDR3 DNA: TGTGCCAGCAGCTTGGGCCTCGGGACTAGCGGGATACCCTACAATGAGCAGTTCTTC

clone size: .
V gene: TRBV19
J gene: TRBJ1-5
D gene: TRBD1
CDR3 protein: CASSKQGPGQPQHF
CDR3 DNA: TGTGCCAGTAGTAAACAGGGGCCGGGGCAGCCCCAGCATTTT

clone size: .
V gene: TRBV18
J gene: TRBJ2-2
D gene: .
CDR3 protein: CASSPNRDLSAGELFF
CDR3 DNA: TGTGCCAGCTCACCGAACAGGGATCTTAGCGCCGGGGAGCTGTTTTTT

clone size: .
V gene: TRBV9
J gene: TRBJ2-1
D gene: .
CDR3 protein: CASSVAGAGAALNEQFF
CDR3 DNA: TGTGCCAGCAGCGTAGCTGGGGCAGGGGCAGCGCTCAATGAGCAGTTCTTC

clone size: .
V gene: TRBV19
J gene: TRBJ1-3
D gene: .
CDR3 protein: CASSASQVTFSGNTIYF
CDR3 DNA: TGTGCCAGTAGTGCATCTCAGGTTACCTTCTCTGGAAACACCATATATTTT

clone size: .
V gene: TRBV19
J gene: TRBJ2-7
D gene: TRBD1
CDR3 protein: CASSIAGTVPSYEQYF
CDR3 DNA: TGTGCCAGTAGTATAGCCGGGACAGTCCCCTCCTACGAGCAGTACTTC

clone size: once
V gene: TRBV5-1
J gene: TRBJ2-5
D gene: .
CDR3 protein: CASSLTGWRETQYF
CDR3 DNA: TGCGCCAGCAGCTTAACAGGGTGGCGGGAGACCCAGTACTTC

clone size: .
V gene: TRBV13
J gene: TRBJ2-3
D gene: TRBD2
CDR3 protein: CASSLSVSGGGTDTQYF
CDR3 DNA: TGTGCCAGCAGCCTATCAGTGAGTGGGGGGGGCACAGATACGCAGTATTTT

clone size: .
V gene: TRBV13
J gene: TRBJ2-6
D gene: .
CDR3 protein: CASSRGSGANVLTF
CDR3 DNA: TGTGCCAGCAGTCGGGGCTCTGGGGCCAACGTCCTGACTTTC

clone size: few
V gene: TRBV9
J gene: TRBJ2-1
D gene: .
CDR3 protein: CASSGRTGVASYNEQFF
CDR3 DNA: TGTGCCAGCAGCGGACGCACCGGGGTTGCCAGCTACAATGAGCAGTTCTTC

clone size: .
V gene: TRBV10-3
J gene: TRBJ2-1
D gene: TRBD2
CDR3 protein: CAISATGSGSGHEQFF
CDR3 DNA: TGTGCCATCAGTGCAACGGGTAGCGGGAGTGGCCATGAGCAGTTCTTC

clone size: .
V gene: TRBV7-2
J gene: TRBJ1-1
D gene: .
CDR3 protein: CASSPQGQMNTEAFF
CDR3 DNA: TGTGCCAGCAGCCCCCAAGGACAGATGAACACTGAAGCTTTCTTT

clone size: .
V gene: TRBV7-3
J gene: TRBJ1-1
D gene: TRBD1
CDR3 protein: CASSLIDRAEAFF
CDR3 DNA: TGCGCCAGCAGCTTAATAGACAGGGCGGAAGCTTTCTTT

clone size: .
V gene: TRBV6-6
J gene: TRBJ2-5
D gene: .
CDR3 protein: CASRDLAMETQYF
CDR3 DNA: TGTGCCAGCAGGGACCTAGCGATGGAGACCCAGTACTTC

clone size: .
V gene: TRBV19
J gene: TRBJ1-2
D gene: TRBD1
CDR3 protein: CASSIPGQGNYGYTF
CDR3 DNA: TGTGCCAGTAGTATCCCGGGACAGGGGAACTATGGCTACACCTTC

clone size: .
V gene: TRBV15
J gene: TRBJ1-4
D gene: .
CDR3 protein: CATSGPRVGLDEKLFF
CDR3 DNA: TGTGCCACCAGCGGACCCAGGGTTGGGTTAGATGAAAAACTGTTTTTT

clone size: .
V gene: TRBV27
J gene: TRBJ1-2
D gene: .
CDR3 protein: CASSGISASNYGYPF
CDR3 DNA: TGTGCCAGCAGCGGGATCAGCGCCTCTAACTATGGCTACCCCTTC

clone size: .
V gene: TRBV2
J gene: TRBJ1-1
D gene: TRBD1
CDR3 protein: CASSSDRGYSEAFF
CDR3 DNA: TGTGCCAGCAGTTCGGACAGGGGGTACTCTGAAGCTTTCTTT

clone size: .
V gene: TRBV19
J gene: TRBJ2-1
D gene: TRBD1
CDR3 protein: CASSPGQNHNEQFF
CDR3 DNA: TGTGCCAGTAGTCCGGGACAGAACCACAATGAGCAGTTCTTC

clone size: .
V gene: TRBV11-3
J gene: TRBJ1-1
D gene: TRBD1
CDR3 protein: CASSLEDRAAFF
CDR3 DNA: TGTGCCAGCAGCTTAGAGGACAGGGCGGCTTTCTTT

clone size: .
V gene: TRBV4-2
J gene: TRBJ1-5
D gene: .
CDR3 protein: CASSVAGENNQPQHF
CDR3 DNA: TGTGCCAGCAGCGTGGCGGGTGAGAACAATCAGCCCCAGCATTTT

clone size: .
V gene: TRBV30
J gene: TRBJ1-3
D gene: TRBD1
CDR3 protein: CAWKSRGRGTGNTIYF
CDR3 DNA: TGTGCCTGGAAATCCCGGGGCAGGGGGACTGGAAACACCATATATTTT

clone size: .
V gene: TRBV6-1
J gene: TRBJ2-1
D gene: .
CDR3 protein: CASGMAASYNEQFF
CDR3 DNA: TGTGCCAGCGGAATGGCGGCCTCCTACAATGAGCAGTTCTTC